Included here is one T cell receptor (beta chain) sequence, with context. This specimen comes from a study of blood T cells in healthy people across ages. At the level of the study: Per two T cells, about one barcoded beta molecule was captured through template switching.

Germline V gene sequence: CDR1 LNHDA, CDR2 SQIVND (reference sequence). The CDR3 loop spans 13 amino acids. V lost 3 bases and J lost 8; bases outside the gene matches: 6. The authors ran a second PCR of roughly 6 to 12 cycles using a sample-barcoded 5' primer and a J-beta primer mix. TCRdb recomputed calls from the 5' RACE reads with MiXCR, one row per CDR3 protein. The sample has around 870,000 distinct CDR3 sequences; 29% are singletons. The sequence was obtained from a woman aged 80 or older in good health. The sequencing input was blood. The chain joins TRBV19 to TRBJ1-2; TRBD1 aligns across 7 bases. This CDR3 is CASSIEQGGGYTF. The CDR3 region has the DNA TGTGCCAGTAGTATCGAGCAGGGGGGCGGCTACACCTTC.